Presented here are 16 T cell receptor beta chains from one specimen sequenced in a study of pediatric ulcerative colitis. Libraries were prepared by immunoSEQ multiplex PCR; TCRdb keeps only in-frame clonotypes and omits some of them. The sample contains 25,000 to 35,000 clones, roughly 82% of which appear only once. The sample was blood. These receptors originate from a boy aged 5-17 years with severe ulcerative colitis.

CDR3 in DNA: TGCGCCAGCAGCCAAGATGGGACGACTGGAAACACCATATATTTT. Translation: CASSQDGTTGNTIYF. V and J are TRBV4-3 and TRBJ1-3; D is possibly TRBD1 (5 bases). This CDR3 contains 15 residues. Germline-derived CDR1 and CDR2 are LGHNA and YSLEER. V was trimmed by 0 bases and J by 2 bases, leaving 8 bases between them.

The V gene is TRBV2, the J gene TRBJ2-3; D ambiguous. Trimming took 3 bases from V and 1 from J, leaving 11 bases between them. Germline V gene lookup returns CDR1 SNHLY and CDR2 FYNNEI. CDR3 length: 15 amino acids. The CDR3 sequence: CASSEVGTGTDTQYF. In nucleotides, the CDR3 is TGTGCCAGCAGTGAGGTTGGTACAGGCACAGATACGCAGTATTTT.

DNA of the CDR3: TGTGCCAGCAGCTTTGCAGGGAGCCACTATGGCTACACCTTC. Its protein is CASSFAGSHYGYTF. The V and J genes are TRBV5-5 and TRBJ1-2, with D perhaps matching TRBD1 (5 bases). The CDR3 sequence is 14 residues long. V lost 2 bases and J 3 bases, leaving 11 bases between the germline ends. Germline V gene data show CDR1 as SGHKS and CDR2 as YYEKEE (reference sequence).

This chain uses TRBV7-9 with TRBJ2-6; TRBD2 might be the D (7 bases). The CDR3 is made up of 15 amino acids. The V gene's germline CDR1 is SEHNR and CDR2 FQNEAQ (reference sequence). V lost 7 bases and J lost 2, with 12 bases in between. The CDR3 nucleotides are TGTGCCAGCACCCTAGGGGGGGCTGGGGCCAACGTCCTGACTTTC. The encoded protein is CASTLGGAGANVLTF.

The rearrangement joins TRBV19 to TRBJ1-6; D ambiguous. This CDR3 has 16 residues. V lost 1 base, J lost 0 bases, and 7 bases lay in between. Germline CDR1 is LNHDA and CDR2 is SQIVND (reference sequence). The CDR3 nucleotides are TGTGCCAGTAGTATAGGAAAAAGCTCCTATAATTCACCCCTCCACTTT. Its protein is CASSIGKSSYNSPLHF.

The V call is TRBV6-5, the J call TRBJ1-6, with a weak D call TRBD1 (5 bases). The CDR3 has 14 residues. CDR1 and CDR2 (germline): MNHEY, SVGAGI. V lost 4 bases to trimming and J lost 9 bases, with 13 bases between them. As DNA, the CDR3 is TGTGCCAGCAGTTTTCAGGGCCCTAGTTCACCCCTCCACTTT. Protein product: CASSFQGPSSPLHF.

V usage is TRBV2 and J usage is TRBJ2-7; D gene ambiguous. Trimming pared 4 bases from V and 4 bases from J, leaving 8 bases between. Germline CDR1 and CDR2: SNHLY and FYNNEI. The CDR3 extends over 12 amino acids. In DNA form, the CDR3 reads TGTGCCAGCAGTGGTTCCGTATACGAGCAGTACTTC. It codes for CASSGSVYEQYF.

The genes are TRBV30 and TRBJ1-1; the D is unclear. CDR1 is GTSNPN, CDR2 SVGIG, per germline (reference sequence). Trimming took off 5 bases at V and 7 bases at J, with 8 bases between the two ends. The CDR3 length is 10 residues. CDR3 DNA sequence: TGTGCCTGGGGTATACGTGAAGCTTTCTTT. Its translation is CAWGIREAFF.

This rearrangement joins TRBV28 to TRBJ2-5; 10 nucleotides match TRBD1. The CDR3 has 15 amino acids. Germline V gene sequence: CDR1 MDHEN, CDR2 SYDVKM. With 5 bases clipped from V and 2 bases from J, the junction kept 5 bases outside the gene matches. The CDR3 loop is CASSPWTGGQETQYF. The CDR3 coding sequence is TGTGCCAGCAGTCCTTGGACAGGGGGACAAGAGACCCAGTACTTC. Variable domain in full (rest from reference TRBV28 and TRBJ2-5): DVKVTQSSRYLVKRTGEKVFLECVQDMDHENMFWYRQDPGLGLRLIYFSYDVKMKEKGDIPEGYSVSREKKERFSLILESASTNQTSMYLCASSPWTGGQETQYFGPGTRLLVL.

The chain carries TRBV30 and TRBJ1-2, with D uncertain. There are 11 residues in the CDR3. CDR1 is GTSNPN, CDR2 SVGIG, per germline (reference sequence). Trimming cost V 8 bases and J 4 bases, with 11 bases left between them. The CDR3 DNA is TGTGCCCAACTAAGTATCTATGGCTACACCTTC. Translation gives CAQLSIYGYTF.

V and J are TRBV2 and TRBJ1-1; perhaps TRBD1 as D (5 bases). The V and J ends lost 7 bases and 7 bases respectively, with 16 bases between them. The CDR3 is made up of 13 amino acids. Germline CDR1 SNHLY, CDR2 FYNNEI. The CDR3 region is CASTSGGLGEAFF. CDR3 nucleotides: TGTGCCAGCACATCGGGGGGTCTCGGTGAAGCTTTCTTT.

The rearrangement uses TRBV18 and TRBJ2-2; D perhaps matches TRBD2 (6 bases). In germline, CDR1 is KGHSH, CDR2 LQKENI. CDR3 length: 14 residues. The V end lost 2 bases, the J end lost 7 bases, and 11 bases lay between the germline ends. CDR3 loop: CASSPRRGVGELFF. For the CDR3, the DNA is TGTGCCAGCTCACCAAGGAGGGGTGTCGGGGAGCTGTTTTTT.

The chain joins TRBV5-5 to TRBJ1-2; D possibly corresponds to TRBD1 (5 bases). The germline V and J ends were trimmed by 0 bases and 3 bases, with 9 bases remaining between them. Germline V gene data show CDR1 as SGHKS and CDR2 as YYEKEE (reference sequence). The CDR3 is made up of 14 amino acids. CDR3 DNA sequence: TGTGCCAGCAGCTTGGCATTGGGGGACTATGGCTACACCTTC. The encoded protein is CASSLALGDYGYTF.

The chain has TRBV7-2 and TRBJ1-6, with D hard to call. Germline values: CDR1 SGHTA, CDR2 FQGNSA. The CDR3 spans 16 residues. The V gene lost 6 bases and the J gene lost 0 bases, with 12 bases spanning the gap. CDR3 bases: TGTGCCAGCAGGCCCGACAAGAGCTCCTATAATTCACCCCTCCACTTT. Its protein product is CASRPDKSSYNSPLHF.

This chain connects TRBV19 to TRBJ1-1; D perhaps matches TRBD1 (6 bases). V was shortened by 3 bases and J by 5 bases, with 13 bases between the two germline ends. Germline CDR1 reads LNHDA; CDR2 reads SQIVND (reference sequence). The CDR3 loop spans 14 amino acids. The CDR3 protein is CASSMLGAQTEAFF. The CDR3 nucleotides are TGTGCCAGTAGTATGTTGGGGGCGCAGACTGAAGCTTTCTTT.

This chain connects TRBV6-5 to TRBJ2-3; 7 nucleotides match TRBD1. Germline CDR1 and CDR2: MNHEY and SVGAGI. V lost 7 bases, J lost 9 bases, and 10 bases stayed unmatched. The CDR3 spans 13 residues. CDR3 in amino acids: CASTAPPGQTQYF. The CDR3 coding sequence is TGTGCCAGCACTGCCCCCCCGGGACAGACGCAGTATTTT.